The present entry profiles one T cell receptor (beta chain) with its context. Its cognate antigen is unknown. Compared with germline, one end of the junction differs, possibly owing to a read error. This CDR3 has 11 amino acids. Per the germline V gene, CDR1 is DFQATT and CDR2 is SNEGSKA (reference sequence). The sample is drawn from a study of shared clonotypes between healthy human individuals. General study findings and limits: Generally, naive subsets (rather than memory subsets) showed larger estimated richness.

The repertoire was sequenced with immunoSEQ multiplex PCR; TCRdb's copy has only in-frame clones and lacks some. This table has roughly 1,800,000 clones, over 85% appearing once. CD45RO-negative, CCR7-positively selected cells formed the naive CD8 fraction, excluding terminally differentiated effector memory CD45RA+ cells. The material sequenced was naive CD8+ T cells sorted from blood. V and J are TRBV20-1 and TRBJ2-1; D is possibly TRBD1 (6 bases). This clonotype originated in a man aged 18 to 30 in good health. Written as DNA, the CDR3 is TGCAGTGCTTCAACAGGGATTCTTACCGTCTTC. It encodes CSASTGILTVF.